This is a list of T cell receptor beta chains from one sample in a study of shared clonotypes between healthy human individuals. Only in-frame clones appear in the TCRdb table, and some are missing; sequencing was by immunoSEQ multiplex PCR. The sample has some 1 million clones, more than 65% seen once; the top ten hold approximately 1.5%. The material sequenced was memory CD4+ T cells sorted from blood. These receptors were obtained from a man between 18 and 35 years old in good health. Each CDR3 is given with its conserved first and last residue. D genes are given only for firm matches. Rows may omit the clone size; those that give it use once, few, many or a size class.

d_gene: TRBD1; j_gene: TRBJ1-1; v_gene: TRBV6-6; abundance: NA; CDR3nt: TGTGCCACGAGAGACAGGGGGCCCGCTGAAGCTTTCTTT; CDR3aa: CATRDRGPAEAFF
d_gene: TRBD1; j_gene: TRBJ2-3; v_gene: TRBV29-1; abundance: NA; CDR3nt: TGCAGCGTCATCGACAGGGATTTTTATAATACGCAGTATTTT; CDR3aa: CSVIDRDFYNTQYF
d_gene: TRBD2; j_gene: TRBJ2-1; v_gene: TRBV10-3; abundance: NA; CDR3nt: TGTGCCATCGGTCTAGCGGGAGGGCTCAATGAGCAGTTCTTC; CDR3aa: CAIGLAGGLNEQFF
d_gene: NA; j_gene: TRBJ2-7; v_gene: TRBV5-1; abundance: NA; CDR3nt: TGCGCCAGCAGCCTGGTCCCTGGGGCCTACGAGCAGTACTTC; CDR3aa: CASSLVPGAYEQYF
d_gene: TRBD2; j_gene: TRBJ2-7; v_gene: TRBV7-8; abundance: NA; CDR3nt: TGTGCCAGCAGAAAAAGCGGGAGGTTGCACTTC; CDR3aa: CASRKSGRLHF
d_gene: NA; j_gene: TRBJ1-1; v_gene: TRBV18; abundance: NA; CDR3nt: TGTGCCAGCTCATCCAGTGCGAACACTGAAGCTTTCTTT; CDR3aa: CASSSSANTEAFF
d_gene: NA; j_gene: TRBJ1-1; v_gene: TRBV5-1; abundance: NA; CDR3nt: TGCGCCAGCAGCTCCCCCGGGGGCGGGAACACTGAAGCTTTCTTT; CDR3aa: CASSSPGGGNTEAFF
d_gene: NA; j_gene: TRBJ1-4; v_gene: TRBV6-5; abundance: NA; CDR3nt: TGTGCCAGCAGTCTTGTAAGGGCAACTAATGAAAAACTGTTTTTT; CDR3aa: CASSLVRATNEKLFF
d_gene: NA; j_gene: TRBJ2-2; v_gene: TRBV27; abundance: NA; CDR3nt: TGTGCCAGCAGTGCAACCGGGACATCGAACACCGGGGAGCTGTTTTTT; CDR3aa: CASSATGTSNTGELFF
d_gene: NA; j_gene: TRBJ2-5; v_gene: TRBV5-1; abundance: NA; CDR3nt: TGCGCCAGCAGCTTGGTCGCGGGAATATCCCAAGAGACCCAGTACTTC; CDR3aa: CASSLVAGISQETQYF
d_gene: NA; j_gene: TRBJ2-5; v_gene: TRBV2; abundance: NA; CDR3nt: TGTGCCAGCAGTGTGGTTCAGCAAGAGACCCAGTACTTC; CDR3aa: CASSVVQQETQYF
d_gene: TRBD2; j_gene: TRBJ2-5; v_gene: TRBV7-2; abundance: NA; CDR3nt: TGTGCCAGCAGCGCAGGGACTAGCGGGAGTGGAGAGACCCAGTACTTC; CDR3aa: CASSAGTSGSGETQYF
d_gene: TRBD1; j_gene: TRBJ2-7; v_gene: TRBV11-2; abundance: NA; CDR3nt: TGTGCCAGCAGCCCACAAAAGGGGGCGGGCGGCGAGCAGTACTTC; CDR3aa: CASSPQKGAGGEQYF
d_gene: TRBD1; j_gene: TRBJ2-1; v_gene: TRBV5-6; abundance: NA; CDR3nt: TGTGCCAGCATCTCCTCTCAGACAGGGAATGAGCAGTTCTTC; CDR3aa: CASISSQTGNEQFF
d_gene: TRBD2; j_gene: TRBJ2-1; v_gene: TRBV5-1; abundance: NA; CDR3nt: TGCGCCAGCAGCAGCCTCTCGACTAGCGGGGGGGATGAGCAGTTCTTC; CDR3aa: CASSSLSTSGGDEQFF
d_gene: NA; j_gene: TRBJ1-4; v_gene: TRBV18; abundance: NA; CDR3nt: TGTGCCAGCTCACCAGGTCCCAGCGAAAAACTGTTTTTT; CDR3aa: CASSPGPSEKLFF
d_gene: NA; j_gene: TRBJ1-3; v_gene: TRBV5-1; abundance: NA; CDR3nt: TGCGCCAGCAGCCCCGGGAACTCTGGAAACACCATATATTTT; CDR3aa: CASSPGNSGNTIYF
d_gene: TRBD1; j_gene: TRBJ2-6; v_gene: TRBV2; abundance: NA; CDR3nt: TGTGCCAGCCACCGGGACAGGTCCTCTGGGGCCAACGTCCTGACTTTC; CDR3aa: CASHRDRSSGANVLTF
d_gene: TRBD1; j_gene: TRBJ1-2; v_gene: TRBV5-6; abundance: NA; CDR3nt: TGTGCCAGCAGCTTAATGACAGGGGGCGAGGTGAGCTATGGCTACACCTTC; CDR3aa: CASSLMTGGEVSYGYTF
d_gene: NA; j_gene: TRBJ2-2; v_gene: TRBV5-1; abundance: few; CDR3nt: TGCGCCAGCAGCTACGGTTTCCAACGGGGCACCGGGGAGCTGTTTTTT; CDR3aa: CASSYGFQRGTGELFF
d_gene: NA; j_gene: TRBJ2-1; v_gene: TRBV2; abundance: once; CDR3nt: TGTGCCAGCAGTGAGCAGCCAAACAATGAGCAGTTCTTC; CDR3aa: CASSEQPNNEQFF
d_gene: TRBD1; j_gene: TRBJ2-1; v_gene: TRBV30; abundance: NA; CDR3nt: TGTGCCTGGAGTACAGGGGGTAGGGGTAATGAGCAGTTCTTC; CDR3aa: CAWSTGGRGNEQFF
d_gene: NA; j_gene: TRBJ1-1; v_gene: TRBV28; abundance: NA; CDR3nt: TGTGCCAGCAGAGACACAGGGAGGACTGAAGCTTTCTTT; CDR3aa: CASRDTGRTEAFF
d_gene: NA; j_gene: TRBJ2-7; v_gene: TRBV5-1; abundance: NA; CDR3nt: TGCGCCAGCAGCGGAGGGGACAGCTCCTACGAGCAGTACTTC; CDR3aa: CASSGGDSSYEQYF
d_gene: NA; j_gene: TRBJ2-3; v_gene: TRBV7-3; abundance: NA; CDR3nt: TGTGCCAGCAGCATCGACGCGAGCACAGATACGCAGTATTTT; CDR3aa: CASSIDASTDTQYF
d_gene: NA; j_gene: TRBJ2-6; v_gene: TRBV30; abundance: NA; CDR3nt: TGTGCCGCCGGCGGCTCTGGGGCCAACGTCCTGACTTTC; CDR3aa: CAAGGSGANVLTF
d_gene: NA; j_gene: TRBJ1-1; v_gene: TRBV10-3; abundance: few; CDR3nt: TGTGCCATTGGGACACAGAACACTGAAGCTTTCTTT; CDR3aa: CAIGTQNTEAFF
d_gene: NA; j_gene: TRBJ2-5; v_gene: TRBV18; abundance: NA; CDR3nt: TGTGCCAGCTCACCACTTGCGGGGGAGACCCAGTACTTC; CDR3aa: CASSPLAGETQYF
d_gene: TRBD1; j_gene: TRBJ1-2; v_gene: TRBV11-2; abundance: NA; CDR3nt: TGTGCCAGCAGCTTGGGTACCGGGACAGGCTCTGGCTACACCTTC; CDR3aa: CASSLGTGTGSGYTF
d_gene: NA; j_gene: TRBJ2-7; v_gene: TRBV7-8; abundance: NA; CDR3nt: TGTGCCAGCAGCCCTGACAGGTCCCACGAGCAGTACTTC; CDR3aa: CASSPDRSHEQYF
d_gene: TRBD1; j_gene: TRBJ2-1; v_gene: TRBV5-4; abundance: NA; CDR3nt: TGTGCCAGCAGCTCCAAACAACAGGGGGCAGGTGAGCAGTTCTTC; CDR3aa: CASSSKQQGAGEQFF
d_gene: NA; j_gene: TRBJ1-1; v_gene: TRBV20-1; abundance: NA; CDR3nt: TGCAGTGCTAGTTTGGGCATCGGTTTCTTT; CDR3aa: CSASLGIGFF
d_gene: NA; j_gene: TRBJ1-1; v_gene: TRBV29-1; abundance: NA; CDR3nt: TGCAGCGTTGATAAGGGTACTGAAGCTTTCTTT; CDR3aa: CSVDKGTEAFF
d_gene: TRBD2; j_gene: TRBJ2-1; v_gene: TRBV9; abundance: many; CDR3nt: TGTGCCAGCAGCATGGGCGGGAGGAACGACTACAATGAGCAGTTCTTC; CDR3aa: CASSMGGRNDYNEQFF
d_gene: NA; j_gene: TRBJ2-3; v_gene: TRBV5-1; abundance: NA; CDR3nt: TGCGCCAGCAACTTGGTTGTAGGGCGGGATACGCAGTATTTT; CDR3aa: CASNLVVGRDTQYF